This T cell receptor (beta chain) was obtained from a study of response to subunit inactivated influenza vaccine. Overall study results and limits: T cells newly recruited by each seasonal influenza vaccination are few, the authors suggested.

Regarding this clonotype: Its antigen is undetermined. At one end, the junction sequence differs from germline, possibly due to a read error.

TCRdb itself ran the RT-PCR reads through MiXCR, one entry per CDR3 protein. This sample has hundreds of thousands of distinct CDR3 sequences, with 7.6% found just once. CDR1 and CDR2 from the germline V gene are MNHNS and SASEGT. This CDR3 spans 11 amino acids. Material: PBMCs from blood, obtained around 2 years after vaccination. This TCR derives from a man aged 50-75 years who received an inactivated influenza vaccine. The chain has TRBV6-1 and TRBJ1-2; no reliable D call. The CDR3 reads CASSEVGLWDF. CDR3 coding DNA: TGTGCCAGCAGTGAAGTGGGCTTATGGGACTTC.